The following is a TCR beta chain sequence with its context. With V trimmed by 2 bases and J by 8 bases, 5 bases remained unmatched. The CDR3 has 13 residues. The germline CDR1 and CDR2 sequences are MNHEY and SMNVEV (reference sequence). This entry is derived from a study of metastatic and nonmetastatic thyroid tumors. TCRdb reprocessed the PCR reads via MiXCR. The sample holds some 20,000 clones, about 23% seen once. Prior to thyroid surgery, none of the patients had received any treatment. The J gene is TRBJ1-2, the V gene TRBV27; 7 positions match TRBD1. This TCR was sampled from a female donor with papillary thyroid cancer or a benign thyroid nodule (not recorded which). Some clones in this sample may be carry-over from other donors' samples. Sequences were obtained from adjacent normal tissue. CDR3 DNA: TGTGCCAGCAGTTTAGGACAGGAGTGGGGCTACACCTTC. Protein: CASSLGQEWGYTF.